Below, 10 T cell receptor beta chains from the same sample are listed, as sequenced in a study of regulatory and conventional T cells in RAG deficiency. Data came from immunoSEQ multiplex PCR; TCRdb stores just in-frame clones and leaves some out. Among tens of thousands of clones, approximately 90% were seen once, and the ten largest hold under 7%. The same data also contributed to another study, on regulatory T cells. That work contributes: The PCR used 52 TRBV and 13 TRBJ primers.

The sample was CD8+ T cells sorted from blood. The receptor set was obtained from a human donor in good health.

The V gene is TRBV4-1, the J gene TRBJ1-2; D unclear. V was trimmed by 0 bases and J by 6 bases, leaving 14 bases between them. The germline gives CDR1 MGHRA, CDR2 YSYEKL. The CDR3 covers 15 residues. The chain's CDR3 is CASSQDWETFNGYTF. Written as DNA, the CDR3 is TGCGCCAGCAGCCAAGATTGGGAGACCTTCAATGGCTACACCTTC.

The chain carries TRBV13 and TRBJ2-3; D is uncertain. V dropped 5 bases and J dropped 1 base, with 7 bases sitting between them. Germline CDR1 and CDR2: PRHDT and FYEKMQ (reference sequence). The CDR3 is 13 residues long. As DNA, the CDR3 is TGTGCCAGCAGCCCCACCGGCACAGATACGCAGTATTTT. This translates into CASSPTGTDTQYF.

V and J are TRBV11-2 and TRBJ2-2, with D unclear. Looked up from germline, CDR1 is SGHAT and CDR2 is FQNNGV. The CDR3 length is 12 residues. Trimming removed 3 bases at V and 6 bases at J, with 5 bases between. In DNA form, the CDR3 reads TGTGCCAGCAGCTTCGCAGCCGGGGAGCTGTTTTTT. Its translation is CASSFAAGELFF.

The chain joins TRBV2 to TRBJ2-7; D unresolved. Between the trimmed V and J ends, which lost 0 bases and 3 bases, there was a span of 9 bases. The germline V gene encodes CDR1 SNHLY and CDR2 FYNNEI. The CDR3 has 14 residues. The CDR3: CASSEAGPDYEQYF. The CDR3 DNA is TGTGCCAGCAGTGAAGCTGGGCCGGACTACGAGCAGTACTTC.

This chain's CDR3 is CASSLGGATEKGYTF. The CDR3 bases are TGTGCCAGCAGCTTAGGTGGCGCCACGGAAAAAGGCTACACCTTC. V and J are TRBV7-9 and TRBJ1-2, with D uncertain. V lost 1 base to trimming and J lost 8 bases, with 17 bases between them. The length of the CDR3 is 15 residues. CDR1 and CDR2 from the germline V gene are SEHNR and FQNEAQ (reference sequence). The whole variable domain, filled in from reference TRBV7-9 and TRBJ1-2, reads DTGVSQNPRHKITKRGQNVTFRCDPISEHNRLYWYRQTLGQGPEFLTYFQNEAQLEKSRLLSDRFSAERPKGSFSTLEIQRTEQGDSAMYLCASSLGGATEKGYTFGSGTRLTVV.

The rearrangement links TRBV19 to TRBJ2-1, with D perhaps matching TRBD1 or TRBD2 (6 bases each). The CDR3 covers 14 residues. Trimming cost V 7 bases and J 2 bases, with 12 bases left between them. CDR1 and CDR2 (germline): LNHDA, SQIVND (reference sequence). The CDR3 region is CASTEGGAYNEQFF. CDR3 nucleotide sequence: TGTGCCAGTACCGAGGGGGGCGCCTACAATGAGCAGTTCTTC. Supplemented by reference TRBV19 and TRBJ2-1, the full variable domain reads DGGITQSPKYLFRKEGQNVTLSCEQNLNHDAMYWYRQDPGQGLRLIYYSQIVNDFQKGDIAEGYSVSREKKESFPLTVTSAQKNPTAFYLCASTEGGAYNEQFFGPGTRLTVL.

V is TRBV19 and J is TRBJ1-4, with D tentatively TRBD1 (5 bases). Germline CDR1 reads LNHDA; CDR2 reads SQIVND (reference sequence). Trimming took 4 bases from V and 0 from J, leaving 12 bases between them. CDR3 size: 16 residues. The CDR3 reads CASSTGDLATNEKLFF. As DNA, the CDR3 is TGTGCCAGTAGTACCGGGGACCTTGCAACTAATGAAAAACTGTTTTTT.

The genes are TRBV28 and TRBJ1-4; no definite D call. Per germline, CDR1 MDHEN and CDR2 SYDVKM. The CDR3 loop spans 15 amino acids. The ends were cut back, 2 bases at V and 4 bases at J, with 11 bases in the middle. The DNA of the CDR3 is TGTGCCAGCAGTTTAGCTCGGGAAGATAATGAAAAACTGTTTTTT. This encodes CASSLAREDNEKLFF.

Comments on this clone: In the same sample, other DNA sequences code for this CDR3. J is TRBJ2-7 and V is TRBV14; D not resolved. The CDR3 spans 13 residues. With 0 bases removed from V and 7 bases from J, the gap between germline ends came to 10 bases. In germline, CDR1 is SGHDN, CDR2 FVKESK. The CDR3 here is CASSQDFTGEQYF. CDR3 DNA sequence: TGTGCCAGCAGCCAAGATTTTACTGGTGAGCAGTACTTC.

This chain links TRBV10-2 with TRBJ2-7, with D perhaps matching TRBD1 or TRBD2 (5 bases each). V was pared by 2 bases and J by 7 bases, with 12 bases between. Germline V gene sequence: CDR1 WSHSY, CDR2 SAAADI. The length of the CDR3 is 13 residues. This CDR3 is CASSEGTPEEQYF. CDR3 in DNA: TGCGCCAGCAGTGAGGGGACCCCAGAAGAGCAGTACTTC.